This T cell receptor beta chain was found in a study of blood T cell repertoires in COVID-19. Study-level information: There were acute and convalescent COVID-19 samples, and they came from the United States, Italy and Spain. PBMCs, B-cell-depleted T cells, or T cells were the source of the cDNA or gDNA that made up the material.

J was trimmed by 2 bases and V by 4 bases; bases with no gene match: 13. The CDR3 contains 18 residues. Germline lookup yields CDR1 SGHDT and CDR2 YYEEEE. As processed by the authors: Using reference gene primer amplification, nucleated cell counts were estimated. Clones were sequenced by immunoSEQ multiplex PCR, and TCRdb holds only the in-frame ones, with some missing. V and J calls and clone size are those listed in that table; D and trimming were worked out from the DNA. The table lists about 100,000 clones, around 66% of them singletons. Sequencing input: peripheral blood. V gene TRBV5-6 combines with J gene TRBJ1-1; 11 bases line up with TRBD1. The sequence came from a man older than 75 with acute or convalescent COVID-19. CDR3 in DNA: TGTGCCAGCAGCCGGGGGACAGGGGGTATCCGAATTAACACTGAAGCTTTCTTT. Amino acids: CASSRGTGGIRINTEAFF.